The 5 T cell receptor beta chains given below trace back to one sample, sequenced in a study of spatial heterogeneity in lung cancer. TCRdb processed the 5' RACE reads anew with MiXCR; each CDR3 protein has one entry. The data hold over 90,000 distinct CDR3 sequences, with around 10% observed a single time. Time point of the sample: sample taken at primary tumor resection. Whole RNA came from tumor, nontumor lung or frozen PBMC and was sequenced without being sorted. This specimen consisted of PBMCs, obtained at surgery. These receptors were taken from a male donor with early-stage non-small cell lung cancer.

This clonotype was counted only a few times. Here the CDR3 reads CASMNRVVGELFF. The CDR3 region has the DNA TGTGCCAGTATGAACAGGGTTGTCGGGGAGCTGTTTTTT. The chain carries TRBV19 and TRBJ2-2, with D perhaps TRBD1 (6 bases). The CDR3 is made up of 13 amino acids. V was shortened by 7 bases and J by 7 bases, with 13 bases between the two germline ends. Germline V gene sequence: CDR1 LNHDA, CDR2 SQIVND (reference sequence).

This clonotype was recorded many times. The chain employs TRBV5-4 and TRBJ2-3, with TRBD2 matching over 9 bases. This CDR3 is built from 16 residues. V was pared by 3 bases and J by 0 bases, with 5 bases of the junction left unmatched. CDR1 SGHNT and CDR2 YYREEE come from the germline V gene (reference sequence). The chain's CDR3 is CASSSPSGASTDTQYF. CDR3 coding DNA: TGTGCCAGCAGCTCGCCTAGCGGGGCTAGCACAGATACGCAGTATTTT.

This clonotype was seen a handful of times. The chain employs TRBV7-9 and TRBJ2-3, with 8 bases that match TRBD2. The CDR3 extends over 19 amino acids. From germline, CDR1 is SEHNR and CDR2 FQNEAQ (reference sequence). J was trimmed by 3 bases and V by 0 bases; bases with no gene match: 14. DNA of the CDR3: TGTGCCAGCAGCTTAGCGGATGTGGCGGGGGGCAAGAGAACAGATACGCAGTATTTT. Its protein is CASSLADVAGGKRTDTQYF.

This clonotype was seen ten or more times. The chain is built from TRBV4-3 and TRBJ2-3, with D unresolved. The V gene's germline CDR1 is LGHNA and CDR2 YSLEER. The CDR3 has 15 residues. The germline V and J ends were trimmed by 1 base and 2 bases, with 10 bases remaining between them. The CDR3 region has the DNA TGCGCCAGCAGCCAAGCGGCGAGAGTCACAGATACGCAGTATTTT. Translated, it gives CASSQAARVTDTQYF.

This clonotype was recorded many times. J is TRBJ1-2 and V is TRBV29-1; D perhaps matches TRBD1 (5 bases). The V and J ends lost 4 bases and 8 bases respectively, with 17 bases between them. The CDR3 consists of 13 residues. The germline CDR1 and CDR2 sequences are SQVTM and ANQGSEA. The CDR3 is CSVGVTGKGGYTF. CDR3 nucleotide sequence: TGCAGCGTTGGGGTTACAGGAAAAGGGGGCTACACCTTC. The whole variable domain, filled in from reference TRBV29-1 and TRBJ1-2, reads SAVISQKPSRDICQRGTSLTIQCQVDSQVTMMFWYRQQPGQSLTLIATANQGSEATYESGFVIDKFPISRPNLTFSTLTVSNMSPEDSSIYLCSVGVTGKGGYTFGSGTRLTVV.